This entry concerns a single T cell receptor beta chain. Its cognate antigen is unknown. The data were obtained in a study of shared clonotypes between healthy human individuals. Sorted-subset replicate PCR reactions were performed with 200 ng DNA, corresponding to 30,000 to 35,000 T cell genomes. Clones were read by immunoSEQ multiplex PCR, and TCRdb kept only the in-frame ones, dropping some. The data contain roughly 1.5 million clones, 95% to 99% of them singletons. CDR1 SGHDT and CDR2 YYEEEE come from the germline V gene. The CDR3 sequence is 14 residues long. Trimming removed 4 bases from V and 4 bases from J, with 12 bases in between. Overall study results and limits: Even with large depth, rarefaction showed that sorted-subset sequencing was incomplete.

Every contributor of samples was a Caucasian grown-up residing in Nashville, Tennessee. Splitting the CD4+ cells yielded a CD45RA+ naive subset and a CD45RA-negative memory subset. The chain recombines TRBV5-6 with TRBJ1-5, with a possible D match to TRBD1 (6 bases). The sequencing sample was made of naive CD4+ T cells sorted from blood. Subset of the sample: CD45RA+ positively selected. The receptor was isolated from a man aged 25-40 years in good health. The CDR3 protein is CASSKGQTNQPQHF. CDR3 DNA sequence: TGTGCCAGCAGCAAAGGACAGACTAATCAGCCCCAGCATTTT. Variable domain in full (rest from reference TRBV5-6 and TRBJ1-5): DAGVTQSPTHLIKTRGQQVTLRCSPKSGHDTVSWYQQALGQGPQFIFQYYEEEERQRGNFPDRFSGHQFPNYSSELNVNALLLGDSALYLCASSKGQTNQPQHFGDGTRLSIL.